This T cell receptor beta chain is from a study of prognosis after radiotherapy for stage I lung cancer (dated by TCRdb to the early 2020s). For the wider study: Between April 2018 and early 2019, some 20 patients with stage I NSCLC were enrolled in Nanjing, China. Around 14 patients presented with newly diagnosed primary stage I lung tumors, and a few carried oligometastatic NSCLC following surgical resection of the primary tumor. All patients were regarded as medically inoperable, because of comorbidities in approximately twelve patients and refusal of surgery in roughly 7 patients. The cohort was made up of about a dozen men and a handful of women, with a median age of roughly 79 years and an age range of roughly 53 to 95 years. Eleven to twelve patients had adenocarcinoma and over five had squamous cell carcinoma as the tumor histology. Image-guided IMRT or VMAT was used to deliver SBRT in 3 to 5 fractions at a biologically effective dose of at least 100 Gy. No patient received concurrent therapy alongside SBRT. Distant metastases were developed by four of the 19 patients after SBRT, at a median of roughly 7 months, whereas no significant progression was observed in the other 15 patients. Peripheral blood TCR beta repertoires were profiled in stage I NSCLC patients before and after stereotactic body radiotherapy, and the repertoires were related to distant failure. For each of the roughly 20 patients, one blood sample was taken before SBRT and one after, so the study sequenced around 40 samples in total. Broad study findings and their caveats: TRBV and TRBJ usage frequencies reportedly differed by metastasis status, in two V genes at baseline and in roughly nine V and two J genes after SBRT. The study was limited by the small cohort and short follow-up, and independent validation of the study findings is required. After SBRT, the count of unique TCR clones dropped from a median of approximately 10,000 beforehand to about 7,200 afterward (Wilcoxon paired P=0.011). No adjustment for multiple comparisons was applied to any of the reported P values. Post-SBRT Shannon entropy and its change from baseline were lower in patients who developed distant metastases; baseline Shannon entropy was not associated with metastases. Tumor specificity of expanded TCR clones was not determined.

No patient had a history of other malignancies or prior chemotherapy or radiotherapy, and all had node-negative disease on CT and PET/CT. At each of two time points, 6 to 7.5 milliliters of peripheral venous blood were collected in EDTA tubes. Ficoll-Paque Plus density-gradient centrifugation was used to isolate PBMCs. Samples were stored at -80°C immediately after collection until analysis. Two rounds of multiplex PCR were performed to amplify the TCR beta CDR3 region from genomic DNA. In the first PCR round, primers specific to each TRBV and TRBJ gene were used, and the primer sequences were filed in Chinese patent CN105087789A. Universal primers were used in the second round of PCR. The Roche High Pure PCR Template Preparation Kit was used to extract genomic DNA from frozen PBMCs. The libraries underwent paired-end sequencing with 151 bp reads on an Illumina HiSeq 3000. The study's own analysis went as follows. CutAdapt was used to remove raw reads lacking the multiplex PCR primer sequences. High-quality paired reads were merged into contigs with PEAR. By alignment to reference sequences, MiXCR assigned TRB V, D and J gene segments to each contig. To remove sequencing errors, CDR3 sequences were clustered according to base quality and sequence similarity. Diversity was calculated as Shannon entropy divided by the natural log of the number of productive TCR sequences. To get clonality, Shannon entropy was divided by the natural log of the number of unique clonotypes, and that result was subtracted from one. Using the Youden index from ROC curves, the researchers picked the repertoire-metric cut-offs for progression-free survival, and all analyses were carried out in R 3.5.3. The public reads were reprocessed in TCRdb via fastp at Q25 and MiXCR, keeping in-frame beta chains. Entries are consolidated by CDR3 protein sequence, retaining the most common genes and DNA. The V and J calls were determined by TCRdb, not by the authors. Here the sample has fewer than 50,000 distinct CDR3 sequences; around 22% occur a single time. The top ten clonotypes cover around a quarter of the sample.

This clonotype occurred once. Its antigen target is currently unknown. No much larger clone is present one base from it, and per-base qualities are unavailable. A lone read offers only weak evidence. The clonotype originates from a donor over 45 with non-small cell lung cancer. This specimen was PBMCs, taken before or after stereotactic body radiation therapy (not recorded which).

The CDR3 in this case is CASNPATGAGIRQFF. The DNA sequence is TGTGCCAGCAACCCGGCGACAGGGGCGGGGATTAGGCAGTTCTTC. The V and J genes are TRBV9 and TRBJ2-1, and TRBD1 aligns with 8 junction nucleotides. Trimming leaves V shorter by 6 bases and J shorter by 12 bases, with the junction holding 17 bases beyond the gene matches. In the germline V gene, CDR1 corresponds to SGDLS and CDR2 to YYNGEE. The cysteine opens and the phenylalanine closes a CDR3 of 15 amino acids. The sequence is cut down to CDR3 DNA, 45 bases in frame from base 1. With all but the CDR3 taken from the reference TRBV9 and TRBJ2-1 genes, the full variable domain is: DSGVTQTPKHLITATGQRVTLRCSPRSGDLSVYWYQQSLDQGLQFLIQYYNGEERAKGNILERFSAQQFPDLHSELNLSSLELGDSALYFCASNPATGAGIRQFFGPGTRLTVL.